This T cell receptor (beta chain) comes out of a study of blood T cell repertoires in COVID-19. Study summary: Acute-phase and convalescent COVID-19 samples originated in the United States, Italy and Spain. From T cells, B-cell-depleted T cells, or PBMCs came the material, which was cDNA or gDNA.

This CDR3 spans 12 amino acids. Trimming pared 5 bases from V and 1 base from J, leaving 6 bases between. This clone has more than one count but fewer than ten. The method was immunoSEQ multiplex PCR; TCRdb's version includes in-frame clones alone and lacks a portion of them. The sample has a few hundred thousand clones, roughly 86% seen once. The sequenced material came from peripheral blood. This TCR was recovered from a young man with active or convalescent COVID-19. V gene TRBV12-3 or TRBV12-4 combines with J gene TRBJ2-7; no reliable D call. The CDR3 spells CASSDMSYEQYF. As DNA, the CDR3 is TGTGCCAGCAGTGACATGTCCTACGAGCAGTACTTC.